What follows are 30 T cell receptor beta chains derived from one specimen sequenced in a study of CD8 T cells in Susac syndrome. Reverse transcription of about 0.45 to 1 ug RNA was carried out with random hexamers. One entry per CDR3 protein results from TCRdb running MiXCR on the immunoSEQ multiplex PCR reads. The repertoire holds around 300,000 distinct CDR3 sequences, with around 90% as singletons. What was sequenced was CD4+ T cells from PBMCs. The receptors derive from a human donor with multiple sclerosis.

The chain joins TRBV18 to TRBJ2-3, with D uncertain. The CDR3 is made up of 15 amino acids. Germline CDR1 and CDR2: KGHSH and LQKENI. V lost 2 bases and J lost 6, with 15 bases in between. The CDR3 protein is CASSPAGSNADTQYF. CDR3 bases: TGTGCCAGCTCACCAGCAGGCTCGAATGCGGATACGCAGTATTTT.

V gene TRBV18 combines with J gene TRBJ2-1; D unresolved. The length of the CDR3 is 13 residues. CDR1 KGHSH and CDR2 LQKENI come from the germline V gene. Deletions cut 2 bases from V and 5 bases from J, with 7 bases between. The CDR3 is CASSPSRDNEQFF. DNA for the CDR3: TGTGCCAGCTCACCATCACGGGACAATGAGCAGTTCTTC.

The chain joins TRBV19 to TRBJ2-3, with 8 bases lining up with TRBD2. This CDR3 region has 16 residues. Per the germline V gene, CDR1 is LNHDA and CDR2 is SQIVND (reference sequence). V lost 4 bases, J lost 2 bases, and 8 bases stayed unmatched. The CDR3 sequence: CASSTPGGQNTDTQYF. In DNA, the CDR3 is TGTGCCAGTAGTACACCGGGGGGGCAAAACACAGATACGCAGTATTTT.

This clonotype is a singleton in its sample. V and J are TRBV18 and TRBJ2-1; D is tentatively TRBD1 or TRBD2 (5 bases each). CDR3 length: 14 amino acids. Between the trimmed V and J ends, which lost 5 bases and 5 bases, there was a span of 13 bases. CDR1 and CDR2 from the germline V gene are KGHSH and LQKENI. The CDR3 sequence: CASSSSRGDNEQFF. DNA of the CDR3: TGTGCCAGCTCATCCTCGAGGGGTGACAATGAGCAGTTCTTC.

The chain recombines TRBV19 with TRBJ2-2; perhaps TRBD1 as D (6 bases). Germline V CDR1 and CDR2: LNHDA, SQIVND (reference sequence). This CDR3 is built from 14 residues. Trimming stripped 5 bases from V and 2 bases from J, with 9 bases between. The CDR3 protein is CASSGQSNTGELFF. Here the CDR3 DNA reads TGTGCCAGTAGTGGACAGTCCAACACCGGGGAGCTGTTTTTT.

The V and J genes are TRBV6-2 or TRBV6-3 and TRBJ2-2, with 8 nucleotides matching TRBD1. The trim removed 3 bases at V and 4 bases at J, leaving 7 bases unmatched. The CDR3 runs 16 residues. Germline V CDR1 and CDR2: MNHEY, SVGEGT. The CDR3 sequence: CASSYSAGGRTGELFF. In DNA form, the CDR3 reads TGTGCCAGCAGTTATTCGGCAGGGGGCCGCACCGGGGAGCTGTTTTTT.

V is TRBV5-1 and J is TRBJ2-3; no clear D gene. The CDR3 contains 16 residues. V gave up 2 bases and J gave up 1 base, with 14 bases separating them. Per germline, CDR1 SGHRS and CDR2 YFSETQ. The CDR3: CASSLALSSGTDTQYF. CDR3 nucleotides: TGCGCCAGCAGCTTAGCTCTCTCCAGCGGCACAGATACGCAGTATTTT.

The chain carries TRBV6-1 and TRBJ2-3, with D perhaps matching TRBD1 or TRBD2 (5 bases each). This CDR3 has 16 amino acids. V was trimmed by 6 bases and J by 0 bases, leaving 16 bases between them. Germline V lookup: CDR1 MNHNS, CDR2 SASEGT. The CDR3 sequence: CASRRGEGASTDTQYF. The DNA for the CDR3 is TGTGCCAGCAGAAGAGGGGAAGGGGCAAGCACAGATACGCAGTATTTT.

This clonotype appeared a few times. This chain uses TRBV20-1 with TRBJ2-7; TRBD2 is a possible D gene (5 bases). V lost 1 base and J 4 bases, leaving 17 bases between the germline ends. Germline CDR1 is DFQATT and CDR2 is SNEGSKA (reference sequence). The CDR3 totals 15 residues. CDR3 in DNA: TGCAGTGCTAGAGGGACTGACCCGGGAATTTACGAGCAGTACTTC. This sequence encodes CSARGTDPGIYEQYF.

A single count supports this clonotype. CDR3 sequence reads: CASRGKGANTGELFF. The CDR3 region has the DNA TGTGCCAGCAGGGGGAAGGGGGCGAACACCGGGGAGCTGTTTTTT. This chain links TRBV12-3 or TRBV12-4 with TRBJ2-2; D might be TRBD1 (6 bases). The CDR3 has 15 residues. V was shortened by 6 bases and J by 0 bases, with 11 bases between the two germline ends.

The rearrangement joins TRBV6-5 to TRBJ1-2; 10 bases line up with TRBD1. CDR1 MNHEY and CDR2 SVGAGI come from the germline V gene. This CDR3 has 17 amino acids. With 2 bases clipped from V and 2 bases from J, the junction kept 8 bases outside the gene matches. CDR3 DNA sequence: TGTGCCAGCAGTTACCCGGGGACAGGGGAGAAGAACTATGGCTACACCTTC. This codes for CASSYPGTGEKNYGYTF.

CDR3 loop: CASSVVETMNTEAFF. The CDR3 DNA reads TGTGCCAGCAGCGTAGTAGAGACCATGAACACTGAAGCTTTCTTT. The V call is TRBV9, the J call TRBJ1-1, with unresolved D. V was shortened by 0 bases and J by 0 bases, with 9 bases between the two germline ends. This CDR3 region has 15 residues. The germline CDR1 and CDR2 sequences are SGDLS and YYNGEE.

V gene TRBV19 combines with J gene TRBJ2-3; 9 bases line up with TRBD1. V lost 10 bases, J lost 1 base, and 9 bases stayed unmatched. The CDR3 sequence is 15 residues long. Germline CDR1 reads LNHDA; CDR2 reads SQIVND (reference sequence). CDR3 bases: TGTGCCACTAAGCCGGGACAGGGAGGCACAGATACGCAGTATTTT. This encodes CATKPGQGGTDTQYF.

The rearrangement uses TRBV5-1 and TRBJ1-1; D is possibly TRBD1 (6 bases). V lost 4 bases and J 4 bases, leaving 14 bases between the germline ends. Germline-derived CDR1 and CDR2 are SGHRS and YFSETQ. The CDR3 is 14 amino acids. In nucleotides, the CDR3 is TGCGCCAGCAGCCTACAGGGATTCGGCACTGAAGCTTTCTTT. It is translated as CASSLQGFGTEAFF. The whole variable domain, filled in from reference TRBV5-1 and TRBJ1-1, reads KAGVTQTPRYLIKTRGQQVTLSCSPISGHRSVSWYQQTPGQGLQFLFEYFSETQRNKGNFPGRFSGRQFSNSRSEMNVSTLELGDSALYLCASSLQGFGTEAFFGQGTRLTVV.

In DNA form, the CDR3 reads TGTGCCAGCAGGACTAGTGTCAACACCGGGGAGCTGTTTTTT. Protein product: CASRTSVNTGELFF. The V and J genes are TRBV2 and TRBJ2-2; D possibly corresponds to TRBD2 (6 bases). Deletions cut 6 bases from V and 2 bases from J, with 10 bases between. From germline, CDR1 is SNHLY and CDR2 FYNNEI. There are 14 residues in the CDR3.

This chain connects TRBV10-3 to TRBJ1-1; the D gene is possibly TRBD1 (6 bases). Germline CDR1 is ENHRY and CDR2 is SYGVKD. Trimming took 4 bases from V and 3 from J, leaving 12 bases between them. The CDR3 is 14 amino acids. CDR3 in amino acids: CAISVKDRDTEAFF. The CDR3 DNA follows: TGTGCCATCAGTGTCAAGGACAGAGACACTGAAGCTTTCTTT.

J is TRBJ1-1 and V is TRBV11-2, with D possibly matching TRBD1 (5 bases). Germline CDR1 and CDR2: SGHAT and FQNNGV. Trimming left V 5 bases short and J 0 bases short, with 19 bases between. This CDR3 comprises 17 residues. The CDR3 region has the DNA TGTGCCAGCAGCCGTTTTGGGGGGACGGTCATGAACACTGAAGCTTTCTTT. Translation gives CASSRFGGTVMNTEAFF.

The rearrangement joins TRBV5-1 to TRBJ2-7, with D possibly TRBD1 on 6 matching bases. Germline CDR1 SGHRS, CDR2 YFSETQ. The V end was cut by 4 bases, the J end by 0 bases, with 11 bases between. CDR3 length: 14 residues. CDR3 coding DNA: TGCGCCAGCAGCAAACAGGGCCTCTCCTACGAGCAGTACTTC. This translates into CASSKQGLSYEQYF.

A single count supports this clonotype. The chain joins TRBV6-7 to TRBJ1-1; D gene unclear. TRBV6-7 is labeled an ORF, and its function is uncertain. Trimming left V 4 bases short and J 6 bases short, with 21 bases between. The CDR3 spans 16 residues. This CDR3 reads CASSSNCITASPEAFF. The CDR3 DNA sequence: TGTGCCAGCAGTTCCAATTGTATAACAGCCAGCCCTGAAGCTTTCTTT.

The J gene is TRBJ2-1, the V gene TRBV11-3; tentatively, D is TRBD1 or TRBD2 (5 bases each). CDR1 and CDR2 from the germline V gene are SGHNT and YENEEA. CDR3 length: 15 residues. V lost 5 bases to trimming and J lost 4 bases, with 15 bases between them. In nucleotides, the CDR3 is TGTGCCAGCAGCCCCCCGGCGAGGGGATACAATGAGCAGTTCTTC. Its protein is CASSPPARGYNEQFF.

The chain employs TRBV5-1 and TRBJ1-6; no firm D call. V lost 3 bases, J lost 5 bases, and 12 bases lay in between. The CDR3 loop spans 15 amino acids. Germline V gene sequence: CDR1 SGHRS, CDR2 YFSETQ. For the CDR3, the DNA is TGCGCCAGCAGCTCCAGACTGGAAAATAATTCACCCCTCCACTTT. Translation gives CASSSRLENNSPLHF.

V usage is TRBV7-2 and J usage is TRBJ2-3, with 9 positions matching TRBD1. CDR3 length: 14 residues. From germline, CDR1 is SGHTA and CDR2 FQGNSA. Germline trimming cut 3 bases from V and 6 bases from J; bases unmatched to any gene: 4. CDR3 coding DNA: TGTGCCAGCAGCTTTGGAGACAGGGGGGATACGCAGTATTTT. This translates into CASSFGDRGDTQYF.

This chain uses TRBV4-3 with TRBJ2-1, with 11 bases fitting TRBD1. The CDR3 has 18 amino acids. Unmatched junction bases numbered 12, after V lost 1 base and J lost 7 bases. Germline assignment: CDR1 LGHNA and CDR2 YSLEER. The CDR3 loop reads CASSQGLRYRDRGNEQFF. The CDR3 nucleotides are TGCGCCAGCAGCCAAGGCTTGAGGTATAGGGACAGGGGGAATGAGCAGTTCTTC.

This clonotype turned up a few times. This sequence joins TRBV5-1 and TRBJ1-2; TRBD1 agrees at 7 bases. Per the germline V gene, CDR1 is SGHRS and CDR2 is YFSETQ. The CDR3 is 13 amino acids. Trimming cost V 0 bases and J 6 bases; bases outside gene matches: 2. The CDR3 bases are TGCGCCAGCAGCTTGGCGACAGGGAATGGCTACACCTTC. Protein: CASSLATGNGYTF.

The chain uses TRBV23-1 and TRBJ2-1; TRBD1 agrees at 10 bases. TRBV23-1 is flagged as an ORF with uncertain function. This CDR3 contains 18 residues. With V trimmed by 1 base and J by 2 bases, 8 bases remained unmatched. For the CDR3, the DNA is TGCGCCAGCAGTCAATTGGCCCCGGACAGGGGGGCCTACAATGAGCAGTTCTTC. It yields the protein CASSQLAPDRGAYNEQFF.

The chain carries TRBV29-1 and TRBJ1-2; D is undetermined. V shed 5 bases and J shed 4 bases, with 11 bases lying between them. Germline CDR1 SQVTM, CDR2 ANQGSEA. There are 12 residues in the CDR3. CDR3 DNA sequence: TGCAGCGTTTCCGGGTTTCCCTATGGCTACACCTTC. Protein: CSVSGFPYGYTF.

The V and J genes are TRBV6-6 and TRBJ1-2; the D is unclear. Germline values: CDR1 MNHNY, CDR2 SVGAGI (reference sequence). This CDR3 contains 12 residues. V lost 5 bases to trimming and J lost 4 bases, with 8 bases between them. CDR3 sequence: CASSPEGYGYTF. As DNA, the CDR3 is TGTGCCAGCAGTCCCGAGGGCTATGGCTACACCTTC.

J is TRBJ1-1 and V is TRBV12-3 or TRBV12-4; possible D gene TRBD1, 6 bases. The CDR3 covers 15 residues. With 3 bases removed from V and 3 bases from J, the gap between germline ends came to 14 bases. The CDR3 bases are TGTGCCAGCAGTTTGGGTACTACAGGGCACACTGAAGCTTTCTTT. This codes for CASSLGTTGHTEAFF.

In its sample, this clonotype was seen once. This chain uses TRBV24-1 with TRBJ1-1, with 7 nucleotides matching TRBD1. V trimming: 5 bases; J trimming: 4 bases; junction bases outside the gene matches: 3. The length of the CDR3 is 13 residues. Germline V gene lookup returns CDR1 KGHDR and CDR2 SFDVKD. The CDR3 sequence is CATSAGTATEAFF. The CDR3 DNA reads as TGTGCCACCAGTGCGGGGACAGCCACTGAAGCTTTCTTT.

This sequence joins TRBV18 and TRBJ1-1; D not certain. CDR1 and CDR2 (germline): KGHSH, LQKENI. This CDR3 has 15 residues. With 1 base removed from V and 1 base from J, the gap between germline ends came to 10 bases. CDR3 nucleotides: TGTGCCAGCTCACCACGGTTGCTGGAGAACACTGAAGCTTTCTTT. It is translated as CASSPRLLENTEAFF.